This passage covers 14 T cell receptor beta chains from one sample sequenced in a study of T cell repertoires in ileal Crohn's disease. Time point described: proximal margin of the surgical specimen (macroscopically non-inflamed). The data were produced by immunoSEQ multiplex PCR, yet TCRdb's version contains in-frame clones alone and is incomplete. The sample lists fewer than 3,000 clones, roughly 77% seen once, with about 67% in the top ten. Sequenced: ileal tissue. Receptors originate from an adult with Crohn's disease.

The gene calls are TRBV18 and TRBJ1-5; weak D call: TRBD1 (5 bases). The CDR3 is 16 residues long. Germline CDR1 is KGHSH and CDR2 is LQKENI. V was shortened by 4 bases and J by 6 bases, with 19 bases between the two germline ends. The DNA for the CDR3 is TGTGCCAGCTCACTCGGTTTAGGGGAAGGGAGTCAGCCCCAGCATTTT. Translation: CASSLGLGEGSQPQHF.

The chain carries TRBV9 and TRBJ1-2; D call uncertain. The germline V gene has CDR1 SGDLS and CDR2 YYNGEE. This CDR3 is built from 16 residues. V was trimmed by 0 bases and J by 2 bases, leaving 14 bases between them. CDR3 bases: TGTGCCAGCAGCGTAGGCCCGATGGCGGCGAACTATGGCTACACCTTC. It encodes CASSVGPMAANYGYTF.

V and J are TRBV11-2 and TRBJ2-3; D unresolved. Germline loops: CDR1 SGHAT, CDR2 FQNNGV. The CDR3 extends over 11 amino acids. V shed 5 bases and J shed 0 bases, with 0 bases lying between them. The CDR3 sequence is CASSSTDTQYF. The CDR3, as DNA: TGTGCCAGCAGCAGCACAGATACGCAGTATTTT.

The rearrangement uses TRBV7-1 and TRBJ2-1, with 8 nucleotides matching TRBD1. TRBV7-1 falls under the ORF class, with uncertain function. Trimming took 5 bases from V and 8 from J; bases not matched to a gene: 11. CDR3 length: 15 amino acids. The CDR3 loop is CASSPRTGSKDEQFF. CDR3 sequence (DNA): TGTGCCAGCAGCCCAAGGACAGGGTCTAAGGATGAGCAGTTCTTC.

The chain employs TRBV27 and TRBJ2-7; the D gene is possibly TRBD2 (5 bases). Trimming cost V 2 bases and J 0 bases, with 11 bases left between them. From germline, CDR1 is MNHEY and CDR2 SMNVEV (reference sequence). This CDR3 comprises 15 residues. The DNA for the CDR3 is TGTGCCAGCAGTTTAGACTATCCCAGCTCCTACGAGCAGTACTTC. It yields the protein CASSLDYPSSYEQYF.

This clone was counted between two and nine times. The chain has TRBV29-1 and TRBJ2-7; D is unresolved. V lost 4 bases and J lost 6, with 10 bases in between. Germline CDR1 and CDR2: SQVTM and ANQGSEA. This CDR3 is 11 amino acids long. The CDR3 is CSVVRRGEQYF. The CDR3 DNA is TGCAGCGTTGTTAGGAGAGGCGAGCAGTACTTC.

The chain carries TRBV18 and TRBJ1-6; D not resolved. Trimming took off 6 bases at V and 0 bases at J, with 3 bases between the two ends. This CDR3 has 13 amino acids. Germline assignment: CDR1 KGHSH and CDR2 LQKENI. CDR3 loop: CASSSSYNSPLHF. The CDR3 coding sequence is TGTGCCAGCTCTTCCTCCTATAATTCACCCCTCCACTTT.

In its sample, this clone ranks as large. The chain has TRBV9 and TRBJ2-3; D gene uncertain. This CDR3 has 12 amino acids. The V end lost 3 bases, the J end lost 5 bases, and 7 bases lay between the germline ends. The germline CDR1 and CDR2 sequences are SGDLS and YYNGEE. CDR3 sequence: CASSAREDTQYF. The CDR3 coding sequence is TGTGCCAGCAGCGCGCGTGAAGATACGCAGTATTTT.

The gene calls are TRBV27 and TRBJ2-1; D is possibly TRBD1 (6 bases). Per germline, CDR1 MNHEY and CDR2 SMNVEV (reference sequence). The CDR3 spans 13 residues. V lost 2 bases and J lost 7, with 9 bases in between. The CDR3 DNA is TGTGCCAGCAGTTTAACAGGGAGAAATGAGCAGTTCTTC. Its protein is CASSLTGRNEQFF.

This clone was observed once. V gene TRBV5-1 combines with J gene TRBJ2-5; D uncertain. Germline V lookup: CDR1 SGHRS, CDR2 YFSETQ. The CDR3 spans 14 residues. Trimming took off 0 bases at V and 4 bases at J, with 10 bases between the two ends. The CDR3 sequence is CASSLELAPETQYF. CDR3 in DNA: TGCGCCAGCAGCTTGGAGCTGGCCCCAGAGACCCAGTACTTC.

The rearrangement uses TRBV2 and TRBJ1-5; the D is unclear. This CDR3 has 12 amino acids. The ends were cut back, 7 bases at V and 0 bases at J, with 4 bases in the middle. Germline loops: CDR1 SNHLY, CDR2 FYNNEI. CDR3 protein: CASKNSNQPQHF. As DNA, the CDR3 is TGTGCCAGCAAAAATAGCAATCAGCCCCAGCATTTT.

The rearrangement links TRBV19 to TRBJ2-5, with TRBD1 as a possible D gene (5 bases). Germline CDR1 LNHDA, CDR2 SQIVND (reference sequence). Trimming pared 10 bases from V and 0 bases from J, leaving 15 bases between. The CDR3 has 14 amino acids. For the CDR3, the DNA is TGTGCCACCTCGCCAGGGTTCGACCAAGAGACCCAGTACTTC. As protein: CATSPGFDQETQYF.

This chain connects TRBV7-3 to TRBJ1-2; 12 bases line up with TRBD1. The CDR3 is 15 amino acids. The junction had 3 bases not matched to a gene; V was cut back by 4 bases and J by 3 bases. CDR1 and CDR2 from the germline V gene are SGHTA and FQGTGA. The CDR3 reads CASSSGQGADYGYTF. CDR3 DNA sequence: TGTGCCAGCAGCTCGGGACAGGGGGCCGACTATGGCTACACCTTC.

V is TRBV7-2 and J is TRBJ2-1, with 8 bases aligning to TRBD2. Unmatched junction bases numbered 11, after V lost 4 bases and J lost 9 bases. The CDR3 covers 15 residues. Germline V gives CDR1 SGHTA, CDR2 FQGNSA. The CDR3 loop is CASSSIAGPFTEQFF. The CDR3 DNA reads TGTGCCAGCAGCTCGATAGCGGGGCCCTTTACTGAGCAGTTCTTC.